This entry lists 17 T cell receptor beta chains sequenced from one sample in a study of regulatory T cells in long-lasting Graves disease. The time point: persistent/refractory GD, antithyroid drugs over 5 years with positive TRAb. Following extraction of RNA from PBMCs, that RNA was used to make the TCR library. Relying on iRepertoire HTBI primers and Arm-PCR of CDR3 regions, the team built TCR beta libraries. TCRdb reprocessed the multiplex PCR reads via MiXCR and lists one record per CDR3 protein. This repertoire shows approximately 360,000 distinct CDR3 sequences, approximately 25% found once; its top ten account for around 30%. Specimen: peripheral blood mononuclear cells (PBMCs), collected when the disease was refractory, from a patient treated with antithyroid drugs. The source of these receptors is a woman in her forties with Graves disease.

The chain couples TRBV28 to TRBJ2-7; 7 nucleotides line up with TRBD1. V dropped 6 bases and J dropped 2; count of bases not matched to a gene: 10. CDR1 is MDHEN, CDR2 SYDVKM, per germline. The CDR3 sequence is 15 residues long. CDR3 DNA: TGTGCCAGCAGGGGAACAGGGGCTAACGCCTACGAGCAGTACTTC. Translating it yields CASRGTGANAYEQYF.

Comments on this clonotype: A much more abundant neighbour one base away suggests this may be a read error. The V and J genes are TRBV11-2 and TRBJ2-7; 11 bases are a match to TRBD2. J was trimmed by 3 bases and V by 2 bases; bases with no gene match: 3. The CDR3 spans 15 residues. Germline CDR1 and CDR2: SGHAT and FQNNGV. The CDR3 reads CASSLSGLAGYEQYF. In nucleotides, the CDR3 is TGTGCCAGCAGCTTAAGCGGACTAGCGGGCTACGAGCAGTACTTC.

The CDR3 coding sequence is TGTGCCAGCAGCGTAGCCTCAGGACTAGCAGAGACCCGGGAGCTGTTTTTT. Amino acids: CASSVASGLAETRELFF. The genes are TRBV9 and TRBJ2-2; 8 nucleotides align to TRBD2. Per the germline V gene, CDR1 is SGDLS and CDR2 is YYNGEE. Germline trimming cut 0 bases from V and 9 bases from J; bases unmatched to any gene: 13. This CDR3 spans 17 amino acids.

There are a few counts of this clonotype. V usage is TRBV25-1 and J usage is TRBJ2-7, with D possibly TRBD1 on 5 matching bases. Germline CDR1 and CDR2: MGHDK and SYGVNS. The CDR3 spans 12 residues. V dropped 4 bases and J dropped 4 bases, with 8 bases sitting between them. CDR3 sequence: CASSVQDYEQYF. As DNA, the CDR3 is TGTGCCAGCAGTGTACAGGATTACGAGCAGTACTTC.

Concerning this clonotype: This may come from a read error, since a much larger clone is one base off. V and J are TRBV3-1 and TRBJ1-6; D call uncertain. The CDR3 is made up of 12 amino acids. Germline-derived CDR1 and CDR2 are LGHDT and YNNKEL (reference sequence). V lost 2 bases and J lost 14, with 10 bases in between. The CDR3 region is CASSQLFSTLHF. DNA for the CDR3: TGTGCCAGCAGCCAACTCTTCTCAACCCTCCACTTT.

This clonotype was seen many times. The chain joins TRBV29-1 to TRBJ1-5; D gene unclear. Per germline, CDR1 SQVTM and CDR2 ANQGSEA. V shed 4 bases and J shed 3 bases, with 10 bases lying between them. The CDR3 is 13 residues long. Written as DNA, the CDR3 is TGCAGCGTTGGGGGTGGCTTCAATCAGCCCCAGCATTTT. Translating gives CSVGGGFNQPQHF.

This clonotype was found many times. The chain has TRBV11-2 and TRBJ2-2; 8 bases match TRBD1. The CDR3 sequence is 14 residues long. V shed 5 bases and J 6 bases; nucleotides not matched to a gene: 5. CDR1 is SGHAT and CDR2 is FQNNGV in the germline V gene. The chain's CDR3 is CASSADREAGELFF. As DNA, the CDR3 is TGTGCCAGCAGCGCGGACAGGGAGGCCGGGGAGCTGTTTTTT.

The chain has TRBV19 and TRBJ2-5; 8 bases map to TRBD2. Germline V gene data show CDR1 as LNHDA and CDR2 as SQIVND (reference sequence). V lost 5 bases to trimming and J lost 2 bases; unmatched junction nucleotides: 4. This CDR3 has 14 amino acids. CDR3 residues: CASSSTSVQETQYF. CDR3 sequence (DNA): TGTGCCAGTAGTTCGACTAGCGTTCAAGAGACCCAGTACTTC.

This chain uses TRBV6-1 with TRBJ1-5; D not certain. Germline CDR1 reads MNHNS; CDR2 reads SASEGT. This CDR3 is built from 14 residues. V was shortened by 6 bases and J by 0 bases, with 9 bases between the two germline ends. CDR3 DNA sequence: TGTGCCAGCAGGAGAGTTTATAGCAATCAGCCCCAGCATTTT. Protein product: CASRRVYSNQPQHF.

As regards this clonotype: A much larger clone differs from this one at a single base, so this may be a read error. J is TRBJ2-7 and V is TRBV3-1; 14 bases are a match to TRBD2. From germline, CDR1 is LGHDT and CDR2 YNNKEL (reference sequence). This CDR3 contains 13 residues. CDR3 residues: CASSQGLAGEQHF. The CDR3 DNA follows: TGTGCCAGCAGCCAGGGACTAGCGGGGGAGCAGCACTTC.

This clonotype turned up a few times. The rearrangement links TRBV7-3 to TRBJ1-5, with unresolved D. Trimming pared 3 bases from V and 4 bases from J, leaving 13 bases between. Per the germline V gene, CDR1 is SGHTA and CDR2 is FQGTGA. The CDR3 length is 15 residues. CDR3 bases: TGTGCCAGCAGCTTCGGAGGGTTTGGGAATCAGCCCCAGCATTTT. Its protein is CASSFGGFGNQPQHF.

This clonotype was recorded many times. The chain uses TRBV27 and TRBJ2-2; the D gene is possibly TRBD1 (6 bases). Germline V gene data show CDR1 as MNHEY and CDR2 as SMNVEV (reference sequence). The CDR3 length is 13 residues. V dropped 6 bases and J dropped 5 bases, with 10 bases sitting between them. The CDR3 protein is CASRNRETGELFF. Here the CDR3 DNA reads TGTGCCAGCAGGAACAGGGAAACCGGGGAGCTGTTTTTT.

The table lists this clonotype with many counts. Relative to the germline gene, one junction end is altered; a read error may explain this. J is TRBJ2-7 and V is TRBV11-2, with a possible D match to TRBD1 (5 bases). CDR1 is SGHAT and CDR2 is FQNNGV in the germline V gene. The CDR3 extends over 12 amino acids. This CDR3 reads CASSLLLQGGNF. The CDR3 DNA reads TGTGCCAGCAGCTTACTTTTGCAGGGTGGGAACTTC.

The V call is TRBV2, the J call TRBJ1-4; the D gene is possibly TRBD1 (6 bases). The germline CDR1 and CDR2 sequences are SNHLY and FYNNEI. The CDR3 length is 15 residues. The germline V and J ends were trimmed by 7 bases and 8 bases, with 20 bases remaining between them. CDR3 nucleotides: TGTGCCAGCAAATTCACAGGGATTTTTGAAGAAAAACTGTTTTTT. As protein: CASKFTGIFEEKLFF.

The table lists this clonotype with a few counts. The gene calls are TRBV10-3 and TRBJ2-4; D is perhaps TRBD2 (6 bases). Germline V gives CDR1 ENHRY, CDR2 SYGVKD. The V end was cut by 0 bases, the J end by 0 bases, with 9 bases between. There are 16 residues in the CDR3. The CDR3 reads CAISESWGGAKNIQYF. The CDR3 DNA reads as TGTGCCATCAGTGAGTCATGGGGAGGAGCCAAAAACATTCAGTACTTC.

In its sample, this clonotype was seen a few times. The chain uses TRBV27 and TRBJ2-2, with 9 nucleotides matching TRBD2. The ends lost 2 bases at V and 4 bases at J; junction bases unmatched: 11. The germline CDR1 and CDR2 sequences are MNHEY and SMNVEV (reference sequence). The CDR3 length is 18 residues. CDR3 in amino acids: CASSLAGGRASITGELFF. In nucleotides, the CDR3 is TGTGCCAGCAGTTTAGCAGGCGGGAGGGCCTCTATCACCGGGGAGCTGTTTTTT.

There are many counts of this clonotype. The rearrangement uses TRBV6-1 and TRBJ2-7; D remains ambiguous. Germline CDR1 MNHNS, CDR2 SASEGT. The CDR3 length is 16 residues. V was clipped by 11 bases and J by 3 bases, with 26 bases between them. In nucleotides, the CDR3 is TGTGCCGCCAGGTTTAGTCAGGCCACGACAAACTACGAGCAGTACTTC. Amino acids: CAARFSQATTNYEQYF.